This T cell receptor (beta chain) was sequenced during a study of patients and donors after allogeneic stem cell transplantation. TCRdb re-called the RT-PCR reads with MiXCR, one entry per CDR3 protein. There are hundreds of thousands of distinct CDR3 sequences in the sample; less than 15% occur only once, and 11% lies in the top ten. The clonotype comes from a human donor who was either an allogeneic HSCT recipient or a stem cell or donor lymphocyte infusion donor (not recorded which). It is not recorded whose cells these are; they may come from a transplant donor. Sequenced input: blood, either unsorted or a sorted T cell fraction (not recorded which).

CDR3 bases: TGTGCCAGCAGCGTAGGCGGGCGGCAGGGTCTCTACAATGAGCAGTTCTTC. Protein product: CASSVGGRQGLYNEQFF. This sequence joins TRBV9 and TRBJ2-1, with D perhaps matching TRBD1 or TRBD2 (5 bases each). V was shortened by 0 bases and J by 3 bases, with 16 bases between the two germline ends. The CDR3 contains 17 residues. Per germline, CDR1 SGDLS and CDR2 YYNGEE.